Listed below are T cell receptor beta chains from one sample, sequenced in a study of OX40 agonist ivuxolimab in advanced cancers. Repertoires were generated with immunoSEQ multiplex PCR, while TCRdb's copy carries only in-frame clones and drops some. Altogether over 80,000 clones are present, around 80% being singletons, with the ten largest covering less than 5.5%. The sample consisted of CD4+ or CD8+ T cells sorted from blood, taken in a trial of the OX40 agonist ivuxolimab. The receptors were gathered from an adult with an advanced solid tumor such as melanoma, head and neck, liver or kidney cancer. The CDR3 runs from the conserved cysteine through the conserved F or W. Each record gives: clone size, V gene, J gene, D gene, CDR3 protein, CDR3 DNA. The D gene is left open where the match is weak. Some rows mark clone size as missing; the rest say once, few, many or name a class of expanded clone.

>-|TRBV19|TRBJ1-5|TRBD1
CASRVTGAHSNQPQHF
TGTGCCAGTAGAGTTACAGGGGCGCATAGCAATCAGCCCCAGCATTTT
>-|TRBV12-5|TRBJ2-5|TRBD2
CASGLVPDGTSHQETQYF
TGTGCTAGTGGTTTGGTGCCGGACGGGACTAGCCACCAAGAGACCCAGTACTTC
>-|TRBV7-2|TRBJ1-2|-
CASSPQQGYGYTF
TGTGCCAGCAGCCCGCAACAGGGATATGGCTACACCTTC
>-|TRBV11-1|TRBJ1-1|-
CASSSMTITGSIHTEAFF
TGTGCCAGCAGCTCGATGACGATTACAGGGAGCATTCACACTGAAGCTTTCTTT
>-|TRBV5-1|TRBJ2-7|-
CASSLAGAETYEQYF
TGCGCCAGCAGCTTGGCAGGGGCCGAGACTTACGAGCAGTACTTC
>-|TRBV27|TRBJ2-7|-
CASSLSLGGEENYEQYF
TGTGCCAGCAGTTTATCTCTGGGCGGAGAAGAAAACTACGAGCAGTACTTC
>-|TRBV7-9|TRBJ2-7|-
CASSSPRAEAGYEQYF
TGTGCCAGCAGCAGCCCTCGTGCGGAGGCAGGCTACGAGCAGTACTTC
>-|TRBV27|TRBJ2-7|TRBD1
CASSLLGTDSHEQYF
TGTGCCAGCAGTTTATTAGGGACAGATAGCCACGAGCAGTACTTC
>-|TRBV19|TRBJ1-5|TRBD1
CASSLRQGAANNQPQHF
TGTGCCAGTAGTCTAAGACAGGGGGCGGCGAACAATCAGCCCCAGCATTTT
>-|TRBV10-3|TRBJ2-1|TRBD2
CAISSGTRSYNEQFF
TGTGCCATCAGCTCCGGGACTAGATCTTACAATGAGCAGTTCTTC
>-|TRBV27|TRBJ2-7|TRBD2
CASSLMWGGAYEQYF
TGTGCCAGCAGTTTAATGTGGGGGGGGGCCTACGAGCAGTACTTC
>-|TRBV5-6|TRBJ1-1|-
CASSFGLNTEAFF
TGTGCCAGCAGCTTCGGTCTGAACACTGAAGCTTTCTTT
>-|TRBV5-1|TRBJ2-1|-
CASSPRAGDNEQFF
TGCGCCAGCAGCCCCCGGGCAGGTGACAATGAGCAGTTCTTC
>once|TRBV7-8|TRBJ2-3|TRBD2
CASSPLAGGRTDTQYF
TGTGCCAGCAGCCCGTTGGCGGGGGGGCGGACAGATACGCAGTATTTT
>-|TRBV4-2|TRBJ2-3|-
CASSYGGADTQYF
TGTGCCAGCTCGTATGGGGGTGCAGATACGCAGTATTTT
>-|TRBV5-1|TRBJ2-4|-
CASSLEGGAKNIQYF
TGCGCCAGCAGTTTGGAGGGGGGAGCCAAAAACATTCAGTACTTC
>-|TRBV7-2|TRBJ1-2|-
CASSPRRGGYTF
TGTGCCAGCAGCCCCCGAAGGGGTGGCTACACCTTC
>-|TRBV29-1|TRBJ2-3|-
CSVGPPMSGTTGTDTQYF
TGCAGCGTTGGACCGCCTATGAGCGGTACTACTGGGACAGATACGCAGTATTTT
>-|TRBV6-5|TRBJ1-5|-
CASSQAVSNQPQHF
TGTGCCAGCAGCCAGGCAGTTAGCAATCAGCCCCAGCATTTT
>-|TRBV28|TRBJ1-5|-
CASSSFGGAKGNQPQHF
TGTGCCAGCAGTTCCTTTGGGGGGGCGAAGGGCAATCAGCCCCAGCATTTT
>-|TRBV7-2|TRBJ1-1|-
CASSLDLVRAFF
TGTGCCAGCAGCTTAGATCTGGTGAGGGCTTTCTTT
>-|TRBV2|TRBJ1-4|-
CASSTGTLATNEKLFF
TGTGCCAGCAGTACAGGCACACTCGCAACTAATGAAAAACTGTTTTTT
>-|TRBV5-1|TRBJ2-2|TRBD1
CASSLAAGTGITGELFF
TGCGCCAGCAGCTTGGCCGCCGGGACAGGGATCACCGGGGAGCTGTTTTTT
>-|TRBV29-1|TRBJ2-7|TRBD2
CSVSGTSGSYEQYF
TGCAGCGTTTCTGGGACTAGCGGGTCCTACGAGCAGTACTTC
>once|TRBV7-2|TRBJ2-3|TRBD2
CASSLGASGASTDTQYF
TGTGCCAGCAGCTTAGGGGCTAGCGGGGCATCCACAGATACGCAGTATTTT
>few|TRBV10-3|TRBJ1-3|-
CAISESGTTGNTIYF
TGTGCCATCAGTGAGTCTGGGACTACTGGAAACACCATATATTTT
>-|TRBV5-4|TRBJ2-5|TRBD2
CASSGTSGLSGTQYF
TGTGCCAGCAGTGGAACTAGCGGGCTCTCGGGGACCCAGTACTTC
>-|TRBV6-1|TRBJ1-2|-
CASSEPGGHVYGYTF
TGTGCCAGCAGTGAACCCGGCGGTCATGTTTATGGCTACACCTTC
>-|TRBV6-1|TRBJ1-1|-
CASRPSPRVTEAFF
TGTGCCAGCAGGCCGTCCCCAAGGGTCACTGAAGCTTTCTTT
>-|TRBV19|TRBJ1-1|-
CASSIMLENTEAFF
TGTGCCAGTAGTATAATGCTGGAGAACACTGAAGCTTTCTTT
>-|TRBV19|TRBJ2-1|-
CASSLENEQFF
TGTGCCAGTAGTTTGGAAAATGAGCAGTTCTTC
>once|TRBV21-1|TRBJ2-2|-
CASSKDWGALNTGELFF
TGTGCCAGCAGCAAAGACTGGGGGGCCCTGAACACCGGGGAGCTGTTTTTT
>-|TRBV10-3|TRBJ2-7|TRBD1
CAINSDRGAYEQYF
TGTGCCATCAATTCGGACAGGGGGGCCTACGAGCAGTACTTC
>-|TRBV5-1|TRBJ1-4|-
CASSMNGFGEKLFF
TGCGCCAGCAGCATGAATGGGTTTGGGGAAAAACTGTTTTTT
>-|TRBV11-2|TRBJ2-2|-
CASRASTTGELFF
TGTGCCAGCAGAGCTAGCACCACCGGGGAGCTGTTTTTT
>few|TRBV16|TRBJ2-7|-
CASSQSGDEQYF
TGTGCCAGCAGCCAATCGGGGGACGAGCAGTACTTC
>-|TRBV7-2|TRBJ2-3|-
CASSPGAWTDTQYF
TGTGCCAGCAGCCCCGGGGCATGGACAGATACGCAGTATTTT
>-|TRBV5-1|TRBJ2-3|TRBD2
CASSLDSGRADTQYF
TGCGCCAGCAGCTTGGATAGCGGGAGGGCAGATACGCAGTATTTT
>-|TRBV19|TRBJ1-3|-
CASSIAQLYF
TGTGCCAGTAGTATTGCCCAATTATATTTT
>-|TRBV9|TRBJ2-1|-
CASSVDPSMNEQFF
TGTGCCAGCAGCGTAGACCCATCTATGAATGAGCAGTTCTTC
>-|TRBV7-2|TRBJ2-1|-
CASSPSRVSYEQFF
TGTGCCAGCAGCCCCTCCCGGGTGAGTTATGAGCAGTTCTTC
>-|TRBV4-3|TRBJ2-1|TRBD2
CASSQGSSGGVPNEQFF
TGCGCCAGCAGCCAGGGTTCTAGCGGGGGGGTCCCCAATGAGCAGTTCTTC
>-|TRBV7-6|TRBJ2-7|-
CASSSPGGPYEQYF
TGTGCCAGCAGCTCCCCTGGAGGACCCTACGAGCAGTACTTC